The clone carrying this TCR beta chain was counted between two and nine times. This specimen comes from a study of early T cells in non-severe SARS-CoV-2 infection. TCRdb used MiXCR to reprocess the 5' RACE reads, holding one entry per CDR3 protein. The sample lists 100,000 to 150,000 distinct CDR3 sequences, about 16% occurring once. The V gene lost 4 bases and the J gene lost 0 bases, with 10 bases spanning the gap. The CDR3 extends over 14 amino acids. Germline-derived CDR1 and CDR2 are SGHDT and YYEEEE. The receptor's source is an adult who was a healthcare worker with PCR-confirmed SARS-CoV-2 infection or an uninfected control (not recorded which). The source material was whole blood. This chain uses TRBV5-6 with TRBJ1-1, with a possible D match to TRBD1 (6 bases). The DNA of the CDR3 is TGTGCCAGCAGCGTGGGGGGCATGAACACTGAAGCTTTCTTT. Amino acids: CASSVGGMNTEAFF.